These T cell receptor beta chains were read from a single sample in a study of Graves' ophthalmopathy and Graves' hyperthyroidism. One entry per CDR3 protein results from TCRdb running MiXCR on the multiplex PCR reads. The sample consists of about 740,000 distinct CDR3 sequences, 40% of them appearing once. The source material was peripheral blood. Receptor source: an adult man with Graves' ophthalmopathy. Each CDR3 is given with its conserved first and last residue.

j_call v_call cdr3_aa
TRBJ1-5 TRBV7-9 CASSKLSRQPQHF
TRBJ2-2 TRBV7-9 CASRKRGDTGELFF
TRBJ1-2 TRBV6-5 CASRPHSEFGYTF
TRBJ2-7 TRBV2 CASIPGSYYEQYF
TRBJ2-2 TRBV7-7 CASSPGTTIFVGELFF
TRBJ2-1 TRBV7-3 CASSQLGTSVYNEQFF
TRBJ1-4 TRBV25-1 CASSLSSSDEKLFF
TRBJ1-5 TRBV7-9 CASDDMGNQPQHF
TRBJ2-7 TRBV7-9 CASSLSLRTSYEQYF
TRBJ1-5 TRBV7-2 CASSPKKTYSNQPQHF
TRBJ2-7 TRBV5-1 CASSLVGQFYEQYF
TRBJ2-7 TRBV10-3 CAWSLAGGAYEQYF
TRBJ1-1 TRBV20-1 CSATETLLGGMNTEAFF
TRBJ2-5 TRBV15 CATSSYLRAGETQYF
TRBJ2-2 TRBV11-2 CASSPAGTTNTGELFF
TRBJ2-7 TRBV7-8 CASSDRGRHEQYF